The sequence of this TCR beta chain was determined in a study of OX40 agonist ivuxolimab in advanced cancers. Only in-frame clones appear in the TCRdb table, and some are missing; sequencing was by immunoSEQ multiplex PCR. The sample holds 80,000 to 100,000 clones; around 90% are singletons and the top ten take 0.33%. Regarding this clone: Its antigen is not known.

Trimming stripped 0 bases from V and 4 bases from J, with 10 bases between. The CDR3 extends over 14 amino acids. CDR1 LGHNA and CDR2 YSLEER come from the germline V gene. General study points: In general, CD8+ T cells held more expanded clones than CD4+ did, on average. The antigen specificity of the peripheral T cells (those that were expanded) was not determined. At 0.1 to 3.0 mg/kg and by week 6, CD4+ and CD8+ T cells in the blood had expanded clonally.

Sample: CD4+ or CD8+ T cells sorted from blood, taken in a trial of the OX40 agonist ivuxolimab. This rearrangement joins TRBV4-3 to TRBJ2-7, with D hard to call. This sequence originates from an adult with an advanced solid tumor such as melanoma, head and neck, liver or kidney cancer. The CDR3 DNA follows: TGCGCCAGCAGCCAAGATCGGGCCATATACGAGCAGTACTTC. It yields the protein CASSQDRAIYEQYF.